This TCR beta chain was found in a study of identical twins (dated by TCRdb to between 2015 and 2016). Regarding the complete study: The study deep-sequenced TCR alpha and beta repertoires from monozygotic twins, unrelated adults of various ages and cord blood to test whether fetal clonotypes persist. To rule out contamination, replicate twin experiments were performed at different times with different library preparation protocols.

General conclusions and limits of the study: Out-of-frame TCR alpha sequences shared between twins showed an excess of low generation-probability sequences compared with coincidental sharing between unrelated individuals. Because the same donors could not be followed over many years, conclusions were based on cross-sectional statistical analysis. Invariant T cells such as MAIT and iNKT could partly confound zero-insertion analyses, although diverse VJ usage argued against such confounding for most clonotypes. The excess sharing between twins in beta out-of-frame sequences was weaker because fewer shared sequences reduced the signal-to-noise ratio. Fewer insertions were carried by abundant cord blood beta clonotypes; a weaker similar trend was observed in young adult naive repertoires, while no such trend was observed in memory repertoires. Recombination models systematically underestimated out-of-frame TCR alpha sharing in monozygotic twins but agreed with sharing between unrelated individuals.

The protocol used for the library was 5' RACE. This sample was sequenced with an Illumina HiSeq 2000. A universal primer binding site was introduced by template switching, and a unique molecular identifier was present in the final cDNA, enabling accurate counting of TCR cDNA molecules. Specific primers in the conserved constant-segment region were used to synthesize first-strand cDNA for the TCR alpha and beta chains. Each cDNA library was double barcoded, with a SMART-Mk sample barcode plus Illumina barcodes, to control for contamination. TruSeq adapter sequences, together with Illumina sample barcodes, were added in two successive PCR steps. Sequencing of the TCR alpha and beta cDNA libraries was done on the Illumina HiSeq platform using custom primers. The study's own analysis went as follows. MiGEC processed the raw reads to extract unique molecular identifiers, while MiXCR was used to determine the CDR3 positions. For each individual, recombination models were inferred using an EM algorithm with the repgenHMM and IGoR tools. Shared clonotypes were analyzed with the tcR package in R, and sharing was normalized by the product of cloneset sizes. Out-of-frame nonproductive sequences were analyzed to study raw recombination free of thymic and clonal selection effects. The raw public reads went through TCRdb reprocessing: fastp at Q25, MiXCR clone calling, in-frame beta chains kept. Every CDR3 protein is listed once, alongside the most common genes and DNA of its rows. These V and J calls derive from TCRdb rather than the authors' analysis. Present in this sample are some 730,000 distinct CDR3 sequences, about 20% of which were seen just once. The ten largest clonotypes hold roughly 14% of the sample.

Notes on this clonotype: It has no known antigen specificity. The input lacks base qualities; no much larger clone sits a single base away.

Every donor was a healthy Caucasian. The twin cohort comprised three pairs of female monozygotic twins, all aged roughly 18 to 30 years. The RNA used for TCR libraries was isolated from peripheral blood mononuclear cells. The CDR3 runs 14 amino acids, cysteine and phenylalanine included. Solely the CDR3 DNA is kept, with 42 bases framed from the first base. V gives up 4 bases and J gives up 2 bases, and the segment between their germline ends measures 11 bases. CDR1 and CDR2, looked up from the germline V gene, are SGHRS and YFSETQ. These data were also reused for a study on T cells expressing NK-cell markers. That second publication adds: Three sorted T-cell subsets (CD3+CD56+NKG2C+, CD3+CD56+NKG2C- and CD3+CD56-NKG2C+) from several donors had their TCR beta-chain repertoires profiled. Among the eight sequenced donors, only one was HCMV-seronegative, while the other seven were HCMV-seropositive. To restrict sorting to alphabetaTCR-expressing T cells, an anti-gammadeltaTCR antibody was added in several experiments. In more than 5 donors, the dominant CD3+CD56+NKG2C+ clonotypes ranked among the top 10 CD8+ clonotypes, making up roughly 1.0-8% of CD8+ T cells. Those dominant clonotypes were again the most abundant among CD3+CD56-NKG2C+ cells in a handful of donors, at roughly 28.3-65%. It remained unclear whether the expanded NKG2C-expressing T cell clones were specific for HCMV antigens. Randomly selected healthy volunteers, three men and five women, were used as the eight sequenced donors. HCMV serostatus was determined by detecting HCMV-specific IgG in serum with a commercial ELISA kit. For a handful of donors, bulk peripheral blood T-cell repertoires were additionally sequenced from unsorted PBMC. Reads were demultiplexed and grouped by UMI with MIGEC, and clonotypes were assembled and quantified with MiTCR. To exclude erroneous sequences, only TCR cDNA sequences supported by at least two reads were retained. The tcR package was used for downstream repertoire analysis, and clonotypes were matched across fractions by CDR3 nucleotide sequence plus V segment. Antigen specificity was annotated against VDJdb with VDJmatch, allowing one amino acid substitution in CDR3.

This sequence originates from a woman younger than 35 in good health. The V and J segments used are TRBV5-1 and TRBJ2-3, with TRBD1 tentatively as D gene (5 bases match). Sequencing used PBMCs. CDR3 protein: CASSESTATDTQYF. The sequenced DNA: TGCGCCAGCAGCGAATCGACAGCCACAGATACGCAGTATTTT. Supplemented by the reference TRBV5-1 and TRBJ2-3 proteins around the CDR3, the complete variable domain is KAGVTQTPRYLIKTRGQQVTLSCSPISGHRSVSWYQQTPGQGLQFLFEYFSETQRNKGNFPGRFSGRQFSNSRSEMNVSTLELGDSALYLCASSESTATDTQYFGPGTRLTVL.